This T cell receptor (beta chain) derives from a study of blood T cell repertoires in COVID-19. Cohort allocation depended upon clinical history that participants reported. Unmatched junction bases numbered 4, after V lost 1 base and J lost 10 bases. CDR3 length equals 14 residues. Germline lookup yields CDR1 LGHDT and CDR2 YNNKEL (reference sequence). This table comes from immunoSEQ multiplex PCR, and its TCRdb copy is limited to in-frame clones, with some not included. In the table there are 300,000 to 350,000 clones, roughly 90% of which are singletons. V gene TRBV3-1 (or the pseudogene TRBV3-2) combines with J gene TRBJ2-1; TRBD2 aligns across 10 bases. Sequenced sample: PBMCs or T cells enriched from blood (not recorded which). The TCR originated in a woman aged 25 to 39 who had been exposed to COVID-19. DNA of the CDR3: TGTGCCAGCAGCCAAGCAGCGGGAGGGGGGGAGCAGTTCTTC. It codes for CASSQAAGGGEQFF.